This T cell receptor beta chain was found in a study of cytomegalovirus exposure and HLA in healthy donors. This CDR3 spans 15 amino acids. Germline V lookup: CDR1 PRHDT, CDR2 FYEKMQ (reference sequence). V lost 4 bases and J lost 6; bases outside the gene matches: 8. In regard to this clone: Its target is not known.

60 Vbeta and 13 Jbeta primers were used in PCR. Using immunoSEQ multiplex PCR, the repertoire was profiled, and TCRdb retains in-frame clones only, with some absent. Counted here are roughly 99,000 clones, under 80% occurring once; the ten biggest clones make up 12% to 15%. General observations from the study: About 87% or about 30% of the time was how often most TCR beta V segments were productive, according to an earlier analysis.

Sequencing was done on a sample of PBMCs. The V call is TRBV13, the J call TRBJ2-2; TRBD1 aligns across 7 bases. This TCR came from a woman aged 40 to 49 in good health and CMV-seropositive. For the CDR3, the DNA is TGTGCCAGCAGCTCGACAGGGACAAGGGCCGGGGAGCTGTTTTTT. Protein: CASSSTGTRAGELFF. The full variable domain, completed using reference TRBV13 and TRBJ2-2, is AAGVIQSPRHLIKEKRETATLKCYPIPRHDTVYWYQQGPGQDPQFLISFYEKMQSDKGSIPDRFSAQQFSDYHSELNMSSLELGDSALYFCASSSTGTRAGELFFGEGSRLTVL.